The clone carrying this TCR beta chain came up many times. Its matching antigen is unknown. These data originate in a study of human T cells and chemical hapten exposure. Study at large: Donors were sensitized with 2% DPC on the upper inner arm. Study conclusions and caveats: Higher patch test scores went with higher counts of PT1 expanded TCRs.

The time point: pre-sensitization, week 0. Treatment of the sample: therapeutic diphenylcyclopropenone sensitization with weekly scalp DPC. Venepuncture was done earlier than the placement of each patch test. Within the library, unique molecular identifiers were attached to each individual cDNA molecule. TCRdb fed the RACE reads into MiXCR, producing one record per CDR3 protein. The sample comprises 280,000 or so distinct CDR3 sequences, almost 8% of which are singletons, and roughly 1.2% rests with the top ten. Trimming took off 4 bases at V and 3 bases at J, with 22 bases between the two ends. This CDR3 is 18 amino acids long. CDR1 and CDR2 (germline): SGDLS, YYNGEE.

The material was whole blood, obtained in connection with sensitization to the hapten diphenylcyclopropenone (DPC). V and J are TRBV9 and TRBJ1-4; no definite D call. The receptor's source is a man aged 18 to 30 with alopecia areata. Some clones in this sample may be carry-over from other donors' samples. The DNA of the CDR3 is TGTGCCAGCAGCCCGTTTGATGGCCCCGGACCTTCTAATGAAAAACTGTTTTTT. Protein: CASSPFDGPGPSNEKLFF.